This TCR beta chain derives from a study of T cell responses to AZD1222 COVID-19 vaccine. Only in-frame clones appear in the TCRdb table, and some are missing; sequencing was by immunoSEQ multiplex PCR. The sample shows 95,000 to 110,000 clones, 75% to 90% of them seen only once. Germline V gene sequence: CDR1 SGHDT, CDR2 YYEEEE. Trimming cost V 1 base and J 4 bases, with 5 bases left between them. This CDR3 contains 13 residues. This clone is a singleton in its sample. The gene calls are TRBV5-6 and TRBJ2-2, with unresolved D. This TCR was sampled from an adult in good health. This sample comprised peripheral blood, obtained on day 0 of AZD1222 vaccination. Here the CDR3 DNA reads TGTGCCAGCAGCTTGTCACCCACCGGGGAGCTGTTTTTT. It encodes CASSLSPTGELFF.